Given below is one T cell receptor beta chain in context. 13 Jbeta primers and 60 Vbeta primers were used for the PCR. Sequenced by immunoSEQ multiplex PCR; TCRdb stores in-frame clones only, minus some. The table lists around 190,000 clones, about four fifths of them singletons. The source of the sample is a study of cytomegalovirus exposure and HLA in healthy donors. Germline V gives CDR1 MNHNS, CDR2 SASEGT. Unmatched junction bases numbered 10, after V lost 5 bases and J lost 7 bases. The CDR3 is 14 amino acids. This cohort consisted of healthy bone marrow donors. The sequence was collected from a woman younger than 45 in good health and CMV-seropositive. The rearrangement uses TRBV6-1 and TRBJ1-2, with 7 bases that match TRBD1. The sample consisted of PBMCs. In nucleotides, the CDR3 is TGTGCCAGCAGTTTAGGCTACAGGGGAGGTGGCTACACCTTC. Protein sequence: CASSLGYRGGGYTF.